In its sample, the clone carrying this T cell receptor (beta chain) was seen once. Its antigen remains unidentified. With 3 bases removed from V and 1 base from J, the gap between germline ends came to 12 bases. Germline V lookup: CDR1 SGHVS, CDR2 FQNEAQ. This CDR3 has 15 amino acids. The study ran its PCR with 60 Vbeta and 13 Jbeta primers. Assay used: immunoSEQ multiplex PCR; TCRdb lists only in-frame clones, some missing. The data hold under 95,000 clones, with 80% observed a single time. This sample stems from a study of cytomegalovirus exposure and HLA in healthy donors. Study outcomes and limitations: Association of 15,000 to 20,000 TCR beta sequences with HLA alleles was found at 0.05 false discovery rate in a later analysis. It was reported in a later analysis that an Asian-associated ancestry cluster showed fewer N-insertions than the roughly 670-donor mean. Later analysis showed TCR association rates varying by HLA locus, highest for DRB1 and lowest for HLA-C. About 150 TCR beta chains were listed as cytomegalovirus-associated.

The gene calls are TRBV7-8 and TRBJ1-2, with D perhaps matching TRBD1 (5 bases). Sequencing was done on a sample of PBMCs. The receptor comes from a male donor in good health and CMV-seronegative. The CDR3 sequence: CASSLSEGYNYGYTF. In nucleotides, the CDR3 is TGTGCCAGCAGCTTGTCGGAGGGGTATAACTATGGCTACACCTTC.